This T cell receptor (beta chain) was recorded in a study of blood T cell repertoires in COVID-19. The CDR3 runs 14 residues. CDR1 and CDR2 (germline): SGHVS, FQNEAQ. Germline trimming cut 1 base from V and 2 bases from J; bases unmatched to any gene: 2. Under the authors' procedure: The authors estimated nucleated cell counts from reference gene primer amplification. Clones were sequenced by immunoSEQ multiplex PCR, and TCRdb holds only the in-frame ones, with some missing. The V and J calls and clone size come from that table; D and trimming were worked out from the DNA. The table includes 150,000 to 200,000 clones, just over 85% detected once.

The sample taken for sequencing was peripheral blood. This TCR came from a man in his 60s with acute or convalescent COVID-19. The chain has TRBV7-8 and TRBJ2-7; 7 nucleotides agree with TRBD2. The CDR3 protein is CASSLGRGAYEQYF. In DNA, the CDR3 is TGTGCCAGCAGCTTAGGACGGGGGGCCTACGAGCAGTACTTC.